This TCR beta chain was obtained from a study of blood T cell repertoires in COVID-19. This clone was counted between two and nine times. In Cohort 3, a recovered donor had either two negative PCRs, clearance, or symptom resolution. Sequencing was performed with immunoSEQ multiplex PCR; in TCRdb, only in-frame clones are kept and a portion is missing. The sample includes 110,000 to 150,000 clones, around 85% of them seen just once. Per the germline V gene, CDR1 is MDHEN and CDR2 is SYDVKM. V shed 2 bases and J shed 0 bases, with 16 bases lying between them. The CDR3 is 17 residues long. Input material: PBMCs or T cells enriched from blood (not recorded which). The J gene is TRBJ1-2, the V gene TRBV28; tentative D call: TRBD1 (5 bases). The origin of this receptor is a man aged 45-65 years who had recovered from COVID-19. The CDR3 DNA reads as TGTGCCAGCAGTTTAGAAAGGGTTAGGGGCTCTAACTATGGCTACACCTTC. The encoded protein is CASSLERVRGSNYGYTF.